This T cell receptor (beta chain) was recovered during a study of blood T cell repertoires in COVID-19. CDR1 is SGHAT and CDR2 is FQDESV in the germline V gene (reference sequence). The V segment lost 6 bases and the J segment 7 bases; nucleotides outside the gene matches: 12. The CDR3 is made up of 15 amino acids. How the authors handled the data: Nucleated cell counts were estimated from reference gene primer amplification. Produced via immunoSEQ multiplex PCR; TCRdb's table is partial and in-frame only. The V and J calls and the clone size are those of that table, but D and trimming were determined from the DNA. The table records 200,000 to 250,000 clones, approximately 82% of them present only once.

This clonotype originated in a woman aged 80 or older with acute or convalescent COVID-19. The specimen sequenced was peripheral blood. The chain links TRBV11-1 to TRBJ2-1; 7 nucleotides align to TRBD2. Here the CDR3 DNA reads TGTGCCAGCAGTCGGAGCGGGGCCATAGGAAATGAGCAGTTCTTC. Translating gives CASSRSGAIGNEQFF.